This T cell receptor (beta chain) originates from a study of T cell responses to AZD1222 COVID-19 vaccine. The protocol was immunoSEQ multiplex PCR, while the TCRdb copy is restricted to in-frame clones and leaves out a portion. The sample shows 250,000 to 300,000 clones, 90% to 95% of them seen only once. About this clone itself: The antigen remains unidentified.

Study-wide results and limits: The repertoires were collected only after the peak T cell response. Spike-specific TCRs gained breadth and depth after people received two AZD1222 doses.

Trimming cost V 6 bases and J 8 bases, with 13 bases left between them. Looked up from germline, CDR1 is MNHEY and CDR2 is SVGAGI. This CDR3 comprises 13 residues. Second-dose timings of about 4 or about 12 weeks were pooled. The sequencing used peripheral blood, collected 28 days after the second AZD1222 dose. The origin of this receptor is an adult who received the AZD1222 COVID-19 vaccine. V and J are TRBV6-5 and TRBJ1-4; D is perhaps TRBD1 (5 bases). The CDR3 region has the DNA TGTGCCAGCAGCCCCGGGACGAGGGAAAAACTGTTTTTT. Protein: CASSPGTREKLFF.